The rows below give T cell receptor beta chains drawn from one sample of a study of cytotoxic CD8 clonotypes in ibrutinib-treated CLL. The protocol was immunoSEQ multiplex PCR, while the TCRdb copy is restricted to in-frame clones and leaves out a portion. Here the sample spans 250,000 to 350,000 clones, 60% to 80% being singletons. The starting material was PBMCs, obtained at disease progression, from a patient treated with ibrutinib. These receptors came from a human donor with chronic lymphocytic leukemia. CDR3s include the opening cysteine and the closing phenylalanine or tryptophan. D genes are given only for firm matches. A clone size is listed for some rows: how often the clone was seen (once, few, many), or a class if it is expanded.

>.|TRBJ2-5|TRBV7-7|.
TGTGCCAGCAGCTTAGCCAGGCTTGAGACCCAGTACTTC
CASSLARLETQYF
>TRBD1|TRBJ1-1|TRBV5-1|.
TGCGCCAGCAGCTTGTCGACAGGGCAAGAAGCTTTCTTT
CASSLSTGQEAFF
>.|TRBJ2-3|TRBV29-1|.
TGCAGCGTTGAAGGGAGCTACACAGATACGCAGTATTTT
CSVEGSYTDTQYF
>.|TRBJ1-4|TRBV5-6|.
TGTGCCAGCAGCCTAAGGACTAATGAAAAACTGTTTTTT
CASSLRTNEKLFF
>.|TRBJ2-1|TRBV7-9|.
TGTGCCAGCAGCAATATGTATGAGCAGTTCTTC
CASSNMYEQFF
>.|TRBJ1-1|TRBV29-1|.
TGCAGCGTGACGGGACGCCTTGCCACTGAAGCTTTCTTT
CSVTGRLATEAFF
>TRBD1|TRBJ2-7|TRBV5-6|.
TGTGCCAGCAGGATGAAGACAGGGACCTACGAGCAGTACTTC
CASRMKTGTYEQYF
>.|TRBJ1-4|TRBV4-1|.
TGCGCCAGCAGCCAAGACTTGGCAACTAATGAAAAACTGTTTTTT
CASSQDLATNEKLFF
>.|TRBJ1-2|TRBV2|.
TGTGCCAGCAGTCAAGGTCCTGTCCTCGGTTACACCTTC
CASSQGPVLGYTF
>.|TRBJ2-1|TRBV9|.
TGTGCCAGCAGCGTAGCGGGGAAGAGGGGTGGTGAGCAGTTCTTC
CASSVAGKRGGEQFF
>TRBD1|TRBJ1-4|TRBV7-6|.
TGTGCCAGCAGTTGGGACAGGGGTCAAGAAAAACTGTTTTTT
CASSWDRGQEKLFF
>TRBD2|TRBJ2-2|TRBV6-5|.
TGTGCCAGCAATACAGGACTAGTGGCCGGGGAGCTGTTTTTT
CASNTGLVAGELFF
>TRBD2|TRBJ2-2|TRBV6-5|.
TGTGCCAGCAGTCTTGTAGCGGGAGGTTCCGGGGAGCTGTTTTTT
CASSLVAGGSGELFF
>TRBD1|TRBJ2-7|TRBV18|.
TGTGCCAGCTCACCGAGTCAGGGGGCCGACGAGCAGTACTTC
CASSPSQGADEQYF
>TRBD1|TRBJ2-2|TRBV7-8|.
TGTGCCAGCAGTCAGGGGGCCCTTACTCAGAACACCGGGGAGCTGTTTTTT
CASSQGALTQNTGELFF
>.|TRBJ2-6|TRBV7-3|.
TGTGCCAGCAGCTTAATTATTTTCCCCTCTGGGGCCAACGTCCTGACTTTC
CASSLIIFPSGANVLTF
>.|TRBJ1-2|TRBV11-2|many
TGTGCCAGCAGCTTGGCGGACGGGTTAGGCTACACCTTC
CASSLADGLGYTF
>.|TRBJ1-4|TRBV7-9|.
TGTGCCAGCAGCTTACGTGAAGAACTGTTTTTT
CASSLREELFF
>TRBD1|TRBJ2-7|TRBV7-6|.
TGTGCCAGCAGCCCCCGGGGGACAGGGGGATGGTACGAGCAGTACTTC
CASSPRGTGGWYEQYF
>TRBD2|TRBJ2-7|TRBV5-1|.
TGCGCCAGCAGCTCACGACTAGCGGGGCCGGGGGAGCAGTACTTC
CASSSRLAGPGEQYF
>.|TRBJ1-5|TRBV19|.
TGTGCCAGTAGTATAGCTCAAGGGACGGGTCAGCCCCAGCATTTT
CASSIAQGTGQPQHF
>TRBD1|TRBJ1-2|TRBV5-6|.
TGTGCCAGCAGCTTAAGACAGGGTGAGGGCTACACCTTC
CASSLRQGEGYTF
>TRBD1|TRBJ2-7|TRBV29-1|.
TGCAGCGTTATTGGAAGAGGGACAGGGGGCTACGAGCAGTACTTC
CSVIGRGTGGYEQYF
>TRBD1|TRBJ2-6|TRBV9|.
TGTGCCAGCAGCGGCTCCGGGACAGGGGACTCTGGGGCCAACGTCCTGACTTTC
CASSGSGTGDSGANVLTF
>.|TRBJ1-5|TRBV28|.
TGTGCCAGTTACGGTCCCAGGGGCCCGGGACAGCCCCAGCATTTT
CASYGPRGPGQPQHF
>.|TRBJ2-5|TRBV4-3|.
TGCGCCAGCAGCCAAGAAGTCTCCAGGGTAGGGGAGACCCAGTACTTC
CASSQEVSRVGETQYF
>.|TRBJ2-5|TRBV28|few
TGTGCCAGCAGCCCAGCAGGACTCCAAGAGACCCAGTACTTC
CASSPAGLQETQYF
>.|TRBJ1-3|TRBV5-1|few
TGCGCCAGCAGCTTGGGTTCCAGTATGAACTCTGGAAACACCATATATTTT
CASSLGSSMNSGNTIYF
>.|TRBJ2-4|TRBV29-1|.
TGCAGCGGAAAAATACTAGCCAAAAACATTCAGTACTTC
CSGKILAKNIQYF
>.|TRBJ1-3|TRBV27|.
TGTGCCAGCAGTTCCCCCCCCCAGTTTGCTGGAAACACCATATATTTT
CASSSPPQFAGNTIYF
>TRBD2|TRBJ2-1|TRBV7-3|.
TGTGCCAGCAGCCCTCGGACTAGCGGGAACTACAATGAGCAGTTCTTC
CASSPRTSGNYNEQFF
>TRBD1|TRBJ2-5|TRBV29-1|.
TGCGGCGTTGAAGGACAGGGTAGAGAGGGGTACTTC
CGVEGQGREGYF
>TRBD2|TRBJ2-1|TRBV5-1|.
TGCGCCAGCAGCTTGTTGACTAGCGGGAGGCGGACGTCCTACAATGAGCAGTTCTTC
CASSLLTSGRRTSYNEQFF
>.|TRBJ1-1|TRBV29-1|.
TGCAGCGTTGTTGGGATCGGTAGAACCCGGCTCGGGGCTTTCTTT
CSVVGIGRTRLGAFF
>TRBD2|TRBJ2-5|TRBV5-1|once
TGCGCCAGCAGCTCCGTAGCGGGGGGTCAAGAGACCCAGTACTTC
CASSSVAGGQETQYF
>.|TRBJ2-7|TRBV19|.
TGTGCCAGTAGTATTTCAGGGGAGCAGTACTTC
CASSISGEQYF
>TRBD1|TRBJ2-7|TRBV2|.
TGTGCCAGCAGGACCCCCACAGGGGGCGCCGGGGACGAGCAGTACTTC
CASRTPTGGAGDEQYF
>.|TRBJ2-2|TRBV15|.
TGTGCCACCAGCAGAGTCCTGAACACCGGGGAGCTGTTTTTT
CATSRVLNTGELFF
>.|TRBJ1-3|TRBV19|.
TGTGCCAGTAGCCGGACGTCTGGAAACACCATATATTTT
CASSRTSGNTIYF
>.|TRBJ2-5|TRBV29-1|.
TGCAGCGTTGGGGGACATTTAATCCAAGAGACCCAGTACTTC
CSVGGHLIQETQYF
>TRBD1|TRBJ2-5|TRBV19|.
TGTGCCAGTAGTCCAACAGGGGAATGGGCCCAGTACTTC
CASSPTGEWAQYF
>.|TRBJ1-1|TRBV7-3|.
TGTGCCAGCAGCTCAGATCCGGACACTGAAGCTTTCTTT
CASSSDPDTEAFF
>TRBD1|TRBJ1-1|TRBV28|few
TGTGCCAGCAGGTCCCGAACAGGGGAAGGAGCTTTCTTT
CASRSRTGEGAFF
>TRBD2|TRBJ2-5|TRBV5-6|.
TGTGCCAGCAGCTGGGCTAGCGGGACCTGGGGGGAGACCCAGTACTTC
CASSWASGTWGETQYF
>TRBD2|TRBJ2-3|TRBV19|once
TGTGCCAGTAGTATGTCGGGAGGGTTGGATACGCAGTATTTT
CASSMSGGLDTQYF
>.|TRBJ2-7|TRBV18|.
TGTGCCAGCTCACCACTTAGGGCAGGTATAGGCGAGCAGTACTTC
CASSPLRAGIGEQYF
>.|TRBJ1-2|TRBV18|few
TGTGCCAGCTCACCGCTCGAGGGCTCAGGGTCCCATGGCTACACCTTC
CASSPLEGSGSHGYTF
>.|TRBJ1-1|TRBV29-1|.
TGCAGCGTTGTTAGGGGTATCACTGAAGCTTTCTTT
CSVVRGITEAFF
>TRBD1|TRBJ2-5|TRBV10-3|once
TGTGCCACGGAGCGGTCACAGGGGGCCTCGGAGACCCAGTACTTC
CATERSQGASETQYF
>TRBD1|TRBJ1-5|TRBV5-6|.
TGTGCCAGCAGCCTGGGGACAGCGGGCAATCAGCCCCAGCATTTT
CASSLGTAGNQPQHF
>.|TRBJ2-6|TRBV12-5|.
TGTGCTAGTGCTAGTGCTGGGGCCAACGTCCTGACTTTC
CASASAGANVLTF
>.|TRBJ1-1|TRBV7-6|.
TGTGCCAGCAGCTTAAAGTCAGGGGCCACTGAAGCTTTCTTT
CASSLKSGATEAFF
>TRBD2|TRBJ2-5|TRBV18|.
TGTGCCAGCTCATCGACTAGCCAGGAGACCCAGTACTTC
CASSSTSQETQYF
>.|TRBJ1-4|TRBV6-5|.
TGTGCCAGCAGGCCCCGTAGATTAAATGAAAAACTGTTTTTT
CASRPRRLNEKLFF
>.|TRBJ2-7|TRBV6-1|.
TGTGCCAGCAGTGAACTCCAGGACTACGAGCAGTACTTC
CASSELQDYEQYF
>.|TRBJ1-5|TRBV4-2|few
TGTGCCAGCAGCCAAGATGACGGCAATCAGCCCCAGCATTTT
CASSQDDGNQPQHF
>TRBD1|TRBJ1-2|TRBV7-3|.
TGTGCCAGCAGCTTAGCCGTAGGACAGGGCAACTATGGCTACACCTTC
CASSLAVGQGNYGYTF